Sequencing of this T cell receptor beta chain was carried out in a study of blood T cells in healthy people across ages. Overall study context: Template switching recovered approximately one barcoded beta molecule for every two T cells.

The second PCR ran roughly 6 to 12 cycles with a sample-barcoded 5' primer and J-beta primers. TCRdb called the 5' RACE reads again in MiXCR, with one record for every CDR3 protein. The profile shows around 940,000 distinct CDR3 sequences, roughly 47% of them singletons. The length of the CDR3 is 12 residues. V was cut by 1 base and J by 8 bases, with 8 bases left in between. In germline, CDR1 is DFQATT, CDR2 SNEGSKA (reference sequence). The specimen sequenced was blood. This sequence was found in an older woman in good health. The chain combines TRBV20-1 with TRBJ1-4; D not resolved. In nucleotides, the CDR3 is TGCAGTGCTAGAGTGAGGTTGGAAAAACTGTTTTTT. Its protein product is CSARVRLEKLFF.